These T cell receptor beta chains were read from a single sample in a study of blood T cell repertoires in COVID-19. Profiling relied on immunoSEQ multiplex PCR, and the TCRdb table lists in-frame clones only, not all of them. The sample has approximately 300,000 clones, more than 80% seen once. Sequencing used peripheral blood. These receptor sequences come from a woman in her twenties or thirties with COVID-19, enrolled during active disease. The CDR3 runs from the conserved cysteine through the conserved F or W.

>TRBV3-1/TRBV3-2|TRBJ2-7
CASSQGWTRNSYEQYF
>TRBV28|TRBJ1-5
CASSRDSLNQPQHF
>TRBV7-3|TRBJ2-2
CASSLIPGETGELFF
>TRBV6-5|TRBJ2-4
CASRTSGAKNIQYF
>TRBV29-1|TRBJ1-4
CSVNGIQGKLFF
>TRBV5-1|TRBJ2-7
CASRGRADEQYF
>TRBV27|TRBJ2-3
CASSFRAGTPASTDTQYF
>TRBV7-9|TRBJ2-5
CASSLSGETQYF
>TRBV4-2|TRBJ1-2
CASSQDRQAHYGYTF
>TRBV30|TRBJ2-1
CAWTARWTSGRGPGDEQFF
>TRBV7-9|TRBJ2-1
CASSLVTSGRPGSYNEQFF
>TRBV5-1|TRBJ1-2
CASSPTTGDHGYTF
>TRBV27|TRBJ1-2
CAASDRTPNGYTF
>TRBV7-8|TRBJ1-1
CASSLGQTTIEAFF
>TRBV5-1|TRBJ1-3
CASSLTSADGNTIYF
>TRBV19|TRBJ2-2
CASSISSGMNTGELFF
>TRBV7-9|TRBJ1-5
CASSAGNQPQHF
>TRBV15|TRBJ2-7
CATSRDPPGTSLYEQYF
>TRBV29-1|TRBJ1-2
CSVTDGDGYTF
>TRBV7-2|TRBJ2-3
CASSLRRERRTQYF
>TRBV27|TRBJ1-5
CASRQGTEPQHF
>TRBV10-2|TRBJ2-7
CASSARASGTYEQYF
>TRBV28|TRBJ2-1
CASSSHPGTLGPYNEQFF
>TRBV5-1|TRBJ2-5
CASSLYLAGGQETQYF
>TRBV5-1|TRBJ1-2
CASSPTTQGAGYTF
>TRBV14|TRBJ2-1
CASSQDLIAGEQFF
>TRBV18|TRBJ2-7
CASSTGLGAGGREQYF
>TRBV21-1|TRBJ1-5
CASRQGDGSNQPQHF
>TRBV11-2|TRBJ2-3
CASSFLAGAATDTQYF
>TRBV7-3|TRBJ1-1
CASSLTGETEAFF
>TRBV28|TRBJ2-7
CASSRQGIFYEQYF
>TRBV5-4|TRBJ2-7
CASSSFYEQYF
>TRBV6-1|TRBJ2-1
CASSEGLAGYNEQFF
>TRBV29-1|TRBJ1-1
CSAPTGSTDTEAFF
>TRBV30|TRBJ2-1
CAWSTSGTIEQFF